This T cell receptor beta chain is from a study of blood T cell repertoires in COVID-19. Whole-study context: Collection of acute and convalescent COVID-19 samples took place in the United States, Italy and Spain. The cDNA or gDNA used as material had been derived from T cells, B-cell-depleted T cells, or PBMCs.

Using immunoSEQ multiplex PCR, the repertoire was profiled, and TCRdb retains in-frame clones only, with some absent. This repertoire shows approximately 100,000 clones, approximately 62% found once; its top ten account for roughly 6.2%. A few counts support this clone. The CDR3 length is 13 residues. Trimming stripped 4 bases from V and 7 bases from J, with 13 bases between. Germline CDR1 is MNHEY and CDR2 is SVGAGI. The source is a man aged 80 or over with acute or convalescent COVID-19. The sample taken for sequencing was peripheral blood. This chain links TRBV6-5 with TRBJ1-2; D uncertain. CDR3 coding DNA: TGTGCCAGCAGTTTCGACATGTCTACTGGCTACACCTTC. Its translation: CASSFDMSTGYTF.